These 28 T cell receptor beta chains were sequenced from one sample in a study of cytomegalovirus exposure and HLA in healthy donors. The PCR ran on 60 Vbeta and 13 Jbeta primers. Clones were read by immunoSEQ multiplex PCR, and TCRdb kept only the in-frame ones, dropping some. The table shows 150,000 to 190,000 clones, with about 68% occurring only once. Sequencing was carried out using PBMCs. The receptors originated from a man between 18 and 35 years old in good health and CMV-seronegative.

CDR3 DNA sequence: TGTGCCAGCAGCCAAAACTGGGAGCAGTACTTC. The encoded protein is CASSQNWEQYF. This rearrangement joins TRBV14 to TRBJ2-5; maybe TRBD2 (5 bases). From germline, CDR1 is SGHDN and CDR2 FVKESK. Trimming removed 2 bases at V and 11 bases at J, with 9 bases between. The CDR3 sequence is 11 residues long.

The chain uses TRBV19 and TRBJ2-3; 8 bases align to TRBD1. The V gene's germline CDR1 is LNHDA and CDR2 SQIVND (reference sequence). The CDR3 length is 14 residues. Unmatched junction bases numbered 3, after V lost 6 bases and J lost 1 base. In nucleotides, the CDR3 is TGTGCCAGTAGAGAGGGACAGGGCACAGATACGCAGTATTTT. This sequence encodes CASREGQGTDTQYF.

The chain carries TRBV9 and TRBJ1-2; D gene unclear. CDR1 is SGDLS and CDR2 is YYNGEE in the germline V gene. Between the trimmed V and J ends, which lost 4 bases and 7 bases, there was a span of 14 bases. The length of the CDR3 is 13 residues. The CDR3 bases are TGTGCCAGCAGCCCATCAGGCCCGGCTGGCTACACCTTC. As protein: CASSPSGPAGYTF.

This clone was recorded a few times. The genes are TRBV9 and TRBJ2-1, with 14 nucleotides matching TRBD2. Per germline, CDR1 SGDLS and CDR2 YYNGEE. The length of the CDR3 is 16 residues. V was pared by 2 bases and J by 7 bases, with 5 bases of the junction left unmatched. The CDR3, as DNA: TGTGCCAGCAGCGTCGGGACTAGCGGGAGTAAGAATGAGCAGTTCTTC. It encodes CASSVGTSGSKNEQFF.

This sequence joins TRBV19 and TRBJ1-2; D gene uncertain. The CDR3 sequence is 13 residues long. V lost 6 bases and J lost 5, with 13 bases in between. Germline V gives CDR1 LNHDA, CDR2 SQIVND (reference sequence). The CDR3 DNA follows: TGTGCCAGTAGCGACGGCGAGGATTATGGCTACACCTTC. Translating gives CASSDGEDYGYTF.

As concerns this clone: Germline and junction disagree at one end, which may indicate a read error. The chain employs TRBV7-9 and TRBJ2-1, with TRBD1 identical over 8 bases. The CDR3 sequence is 17 residues long. The germline CDR1 and CDR2 sequences are SEHNR and FQNEAQ (reference sequence). CDR3 loop: CSSSLAFGQGRGNEQFF. The CDR3 coding sequence is TGTTCCAGCAGCTTAGCGTTTGGACAGGGAAGGGGCAATGAGCAGTTCTTC. The entire variable domain, with the rest obtained from reference TRBV7-9 and TRBJ2-1, is as follows: DTGVSQNPRHKITKRGQNVTFRCDPISEHNRLYWYRQTLGQGPEFLTYFQNEAQLEKSRLLSDRFSAERPKGSFSTLEIQRTEQGDSAMYLCSSSLAFGQGRGNEQFFGPGTRLTVL.

To note about this clone: At one end the junction does not follow the germline gene, possibly because of a read error. The chain has TRBV10-2 and TRBJ2-7, with 15 bases aligning to TRBD2. This CDR3 comprises 16 residues. Germline values: CDR1 WSHSY, CDR2 SAAADI. The DNA of the CDR3 is TGCGCCAGCAGTAAGTCCGGGACTAGCGGGAGGTGGGAGCAGTACTTC. Its protein is CASSKSGTSGRWEQYF.

This clone came up once. The chain recombines TRBV28 with TRBJ1-2; a possible D gene is TRBD1 (5 bases). V lost 2 bases to trimming and J lost 4 bases, with 11 bases between them. The CDR3 is 14 residues long. CDR1 and CDR2 (germline): MDHEN, SYDVKM. In DNA form, the CDR3 reads TGTGCCAGCAGTTTAATTGCGGGGGGCTATGGCTACACCTTC. It is translated as CASSLIAGGYGYTF.

CDR3: CASSATGGYEQYF. Here the CDR3 DNA reads TGTGCCAGCAGTGCTACAGGGGGTTACGAGCAGTACTTC. V gene TRBV6-1 combines with J gene TRBJ2-7; 8 bases align to TRBD1. Germline V gene sequence: CDR1 MNHNS, CDR2 SASEGT. This CDR3 has 13 amino acids. Losses at the gene ends were 4 bases for V and 4 bases for J; bases not matched to a gene: 3.

This clone was counted only a few times. The chain recombines TRBV7-6 with TRBJ2-4, with 8 bases identical to TRBD2. Germline CDR1 and CDR2: SGHVS and FNYEAQ. The CDR3 has 18 amino acids. V lost 5 bases to trimming and J lost 0 bases; unmatched junction nucleotides: 12. In DNA form, the CDR3 reads TGTGCCAGCAGCCCAGGGGTAGCGGGGAACCTAGCCAAAAACATTCAGTACTTC. Its protein product is CASSPGVAGNLAKNIQYF.

The CDR3 DNA is TGTGCCAGCAGCCCCTTGGGACTAGCGGGAGATACGCAGTATTTT. Its protein product is CASSPLGLAGDTQYF. The V call is TRBV14, the J call TRBJ2-3; 12 positions agree with TRBD2. Germline CDR1 SGHDN, CDR2 FVKESK. V was clipped by 4 bases and J by 5 bases; unmatched bases: 4. CDR3 size: 15 residues.

In this sample, this clone turned up once. The CDR3: CASSAEAGWEERDNEQFF. The CDR3 region has the DNA TGTGCCAGCAGCGCAGAAGCAGGGTGGGAGGAGAGGGACAATGAGCAGTTCTTC. The genes are TRBV9 and TRBJ2-1; the D gene is possibly TRBD2 (6 bases). The CDR3 runs 18 residues. The V gene lost 3 bases and the J gene lost 5 bases, with 24 bases spanning the gap. CDR1 is SGDLS and CDR2 is YYNGEE in the germline V gene.

The chain employs TRBV7-2 and TRBJ1-2; 9 nucleotides match TRBD1. J gave up 4 bases and V 5 bases, and 5 bases lay outside the gene matches. This CDR3 comprises 14 residues. CDR1 and CDR2 from the germline V gene are SGHTA and FQGNSA. Here the CDR3 reads CASSAGQGGYGYTF. For the CDR3, the DNA is TGTGCCAGCAGCGCGGGACAGGGAGGCTATGGCTACACCTTC.

This chain uses TRBV18 with TRBJ1-4; 7 bases align to TRBD1. Per germline, CDR1 KGHSH and CDR2 LQKENI. CDR3 length: 14 amino acids. J was trimmed by 8 bases and V by 3 bases; bases with no gene match: 6. The CDR3 protein is CASSPAGGKEKLFF. CDR3 DNA sequence: TGTGCCAGCTCACCGGCAGGGGGAAAAGAAAAACTGTTTTTT.

This CDR3 reads CASSEGTGNADTQYF. As DNA, the CDR3 is TGCGCCAGCAGTGAGGGGACAGGGAATGCAGATACGCAGTATTTT. The V and J genes are TRBV10-1 and TRBJ2-3; the match to TRBD1 covers 9 bases. CDR1 and CDR2 (germline): WNHNN, SYGVQD (reference sequence). J gave up 4 bases and V 2 bases, and 4 bases lay outside the gene matches. There are 15 residues in the CDR3.

The chain joins TRBV11-2 to TRBJ2-2; 9 bases match TRBD1. Germline V CDR1 and CDR2: SGHAT, FQNNGV. This CDR3 is 16 amino acids long. Trimming at V came to 5 bases and at J to 2 bases, leaving 6 bases not matched to a gene. CDR3 DNA: TGTGCCAGCAGCCCCCGGGACAGGGTCAACACCGGGGAGCTGTTTTTT. Its protein is CASSPRDRVNTGELFF.

This clone was recorded only once. This sequence joins TRBV18 and TRBJ2-2; perhaps TRBD1 as D (6 bases). CDR1 and CDR2 (germline): KGHSH, LQKENI. CDR3 size: 15 residues. The germline V and J ends were trimmed by 3 bases and 6 bases, with 14 bases remaining between them. The CDR3 is CASSPGQTVPGELFF. DNA of the CDR3: TGTGCCAGCTCACCGGGACAAACCGTCCCCGGGGAGCTGTTTTTT.

There are a few counts of this clone. The chain couples TRBV4-3 to TRBJ1-4, with D uncertain. This CDR3 contains 14 residues. Trimming took 0 bases from V and 5 from J, leaving 7 bases between them. Germline lookup yields CDR1 LGHNA and CDR2 YSLEER. The CDR3 nucleotides are TGCGCCAGCAGCCAAGAGGGCAGGAATGAAAAACTGTTTTTT. Encoded protein: CASSQEGRNEKLFF.

The J gene is TRBJ2-2, the V gene TRBV9; unclear D gene. V lost 4 bases and J lost 0, with 7 bases in between. The germline CDR1 and CDR2 sequences are SGDLS and YYNGEE. The CDR3 has 14 amino acids. The CDR3, as DNA: TGTGCCAGCAGCAGCCGAGCGAACACCGGGGAGCTGTTTTTT. Its translation is CASSSRANTGELFF.

This chain uses TRBV10-3 with TRBJ2-3; 9 nucleotides line up with TRBD1. The CDR3 runs 17 residues. Germline V lookup: CDR1 ENHRY, CDR2 SYGVKD. V trimming: 6 bases; J trimming: 4 bases; junction bases outside the gene matches: 14. Here the CDR3 DNA reads TGTGCCATCAGGGCGAGCACGGGACAGGGAGGGCCAGATACGCAGTATTTT. It encodes CAIRASTGQGGPDTQYF.

J is TRBJ2-5 and V is TRBV9, with TRBD2 matching 13 bases. The trim removed 4 bases at V and 5 bases at J, leaving 14 bases unmatched. Germline lookup yields CDR1 SGDLS and CDR2 YYNGEE. CDR3 size: 18 residues. The CDR3 DNA is TGTGCCAGCAGCCTCCGGACTAGCGGGAGCGCCAATGGGGAGACCCAGTACTTC. Translation: CASSLRTSGSANGETQYF.

The V call is TRBV7-9, the J call TRBJ1-1; TRBD1 matches 7 bases. The CDR3 runs to 13 residues. CDR1 is SEHNR and CDR2 is FQNEAQ in the germline V gene (reference sequence). V was pared by 5 bases and J by 3 bases, with 3 bases of the junction left unmatched. The CDR3 region is CASSVDRDTEAFF. The CDR3, as DNA: TGTGCCAGCAGCGTCGACAGGGACACTGAAGCTTTCTTT.

The J gene is TRBJ1-4, the V gene TRBV5-4; TRBD1 matches 8 bases. The germline V gene encodes CDR1 SGHNT and CDR2 YYREEE (reference sequence). The CDR3 is 12 residues long. J was trimmed by 8 bases and V by 8 bases; bases with no gene match: 5. The CDR3 sequence is CARPDRAEKLFF. The DNA for the CDR3 is TGTGCCAGACCGGACAGGGCCGAAAAACTGTTTTTT.

This chain links TRBV27 with TRBJ1-1; D not resolved. V was cut by 8 bases and J by 0 bases, with 10 bases left in between. There are 13 residues in the CDR3. The V gene's germline CDR1 is MNHEY and CDR2 SMNVEV (reference sequence). This chain's CDR3 is CASGLNLNTEAFF. DNA of the CDR3: TGTGCCAGCGGCTTAAATTTGAACACTGAAGCTTTCTTT.

The chain combines TRBV29-1 with TRBJ1-1; 7 positions agree with TRBD1. Looked up from germline, CDR1 is SQVTM and CDR2 is ANQGSEA. V lost 7 bases to trimming and J lost 12 bases; unmatched junction nucleotides: 11. The CDR3 sequence is 11 residues long. In nucleotides, the CDR3 is TGCAGCGGGATTAACACGGGACAGACTTTCTTT. Encoded protein: CSGINTGQTFF.

The genes are TRBV27 and TRBJ2-3; 7 nucleotides line up with TRBD1. V dropped 3 bases and J dropped 3; count of bases not matched to a gene: 6. This CDR3 is built from 15 residues. Germline V CDR1 and CDR2: MNHEY, SMNVEV (reference sequence). The CDR3 coding sequence is TGTGCCAGCAGTTTGCAGACAGGGATTACAGATACGCAGTATTTT. As protein: CASSLQTGITDTQYF.

The V gene is TRBV30, the J gene TRBJ1-5; D is uncertain. Germline values: CDR1 GTSNPN, CDR2 SVGIG (reference sequence). With 0 bases removed from V and 6 bases from J, the gap between germline ends came to 15 bases. The CDR3 has 15 residues. Here the CDR3 reads CAWSVGGMGSQPQHF. CDR3 DNA sequence: TGTGCCTGGAGTGTAGGAGGAATGGGGAGTCAGCCCCAGCATTTT.

This clone was counted between two and nine times. The V gene is TRBV5-1, the J gene TRBJ2-3, with TRBD1 matching 8 bases. The CDR3 is 17 amino acids. Trimming removed 1 base from V and 3 bases from J; junction bases left unmatched: 10. Germline lookup yields CDR1 SGHRS and CDR2 YFSETQ. The CDR3 nucleotides read TGCGCCAGCAGCTTGCGTGGGCCCGGACAGGGTACAGATACGCAGTATTTT. It is translated as CASSLRGPGQGTDTQYF.